The 31 T cell receptor beta chains below all came from one sample that was sequenced in a study of CD8 T cells in ankylosing spondylitis. TCRdb re-called the 5' RACE reads through MiXCR, storing one row per CDR3 protein. Of some 150,000 distinct CDR3 sequences in the sample, about an eighth were seen once. What was sequenced was blood, either unsorted or a sorted T cell fraction (not recorded which). These receptors all stem from a female donor with ankylosing spondylitis or in good health (not recorded which).

The sample holds a few counts of this clonotype. The chain couples TRBV29-1 to TRBJ2-3; no definite D call. Germline-derived CDR1 and CDR2 are SQVTM and ANQGSEA. V shed 5 bases and J shed 2 bases, with 23 bases lying between them. The CDR3 has 17 residues. The CDR3 region is CSVFGTDQKSNTDTQYF. The CDR3, as DNA: TGCAGCGTTTTCGGAACAGACCAAAAATCCAACACAGATACGCAGTATTTT.

This clonotype has ten or more counts. The chain recombines TRBV15 with TRBJ2-1, with 9 bases that match TRBD2. Germline V gene data show CDR1 as LNHNV and CDR2 as YYDKDF (reference sequence). This CDR3 comprises 15 residues. The trim removed 3 bases at V and 8 bases at J, leaving 8 bases unmatched. The CDR3 reads CATSRGLAETDEQFF. The CDR3 bases are TGTGCCACCAGCAGGGGACTAGCTGAGACCGATGAGCAGTTCTTC.

This clonotype was counted ten times or more. The V gene is TRBV7-8, the J gene TRBJ1-3, with D hard to call. The length of the CDR3 is 16 residues. Trimming removed 1 base at V and 1 base at J, with 11 bases between. CDR1 is SGHVS, CDR2 FQNEAQ, per germline. CDR3 sequence (DNA): TGTGCCAGCAGCTTAGAACCTGGTCCGTCTGGAAACACCATATATTTT. As protein: CASSLEPGPSGNTIYF.

As concerns this clonotype: The junction departs from the called germline gene at one end, perhaps through a read error. This chain uses TRBV4-1 with TRBJ2-7; TRBD2 aligns across 8 bases. The CDR3 covers 17 residues. Germline V lookup: CDR1 MGHRA, CDR2 YSYEKL. In nucleotides, the CDR3 is TGCGCCAGCAGCCGACACACAGGGACTAGTAGCTCCTACGAGAAGTACTTC. As protein: CASSRHTGTSSSYEKYF.

This clonotype was seen many times. This chain uses TRBV20-1 with TRBJ2-3; tentative D call: TRBD1 (5 bases). Germline CDR1 is DFQATT and CDR2 is SNEGSKA (reference sequence). Between the trimmed V and J ends, which lost 4 bases and 1 base, there was a span of 24 bases. The CDR3 runs to 18 residues. The CDR3 is CSANSLPTVTARTDTQYF. The CDR3, as DNA: TGCAGTGCTAACTCCCTCCCGACAGTCACTGCCCGCACAGATACGCAGTATTTT.

The genes are TRBV4-2 and TRBJ2-7; no reliable D call. V was shortened by 3 bases and J by 6 bases, with 12 bases between the two germline ends. Germline CDR1 reads LGHNA; CDR2 reads YNFKEQ. CDR3 size: 13 residues. DNA of the CDR3: TGTGCCAGCAGCCACCGGGTCAGCTTCGAGCAGTACTTC. Its translation is CASSHRVSFEQYF.

This clonotype came up a few times. This sequence joins TRBV28 and TRBJ1-2; 8 bases map to TRBD1. This CDR3 is 14 amino acids long. V shed 5 bases, J shed 0 bases, and the junction held 2 bases outside the gene matches. Germline values: CDR1 MDHEN, CDR2 SYDVKM. The CDR3 DNA sequence: TGTGCCAGCAGTCCGGACAGGGCTAACTATGGCTACACCTTC. Amino acid sequence: CASSPDRANYGYTF.

Of note for this clonotype: A read error is possible here, since a much larger clone lies one base away. The chain is built from TRBV29-1 and TRBJ2-3; 11 bases map to TRBD1. Per germline, CDR1 SQVTM and CDR2 ANQGSEA. The CDR3 consists of 14 residues. V lost 5 bases, J lost 12 bases, and 13 bases stayed unmatched. The CDR3 spells CSVSGGTGGKSQYF. CDR3 DNA sequence: TGCAGCGTTTCCGGAGGGACAGGGGGAAAATCACAGTATTTT.

This clonotype came up a few times. This chain uses TRBV4-1 with TRBJ2-1; 7 bases map to TRBD1. The CDR3 has 14 amino acids. The V segment lost 8 bases and the J segment 0 bases; nucleotides outside the gene matches: 4. Germline CDR1 MGHRA, CDR2 YSYEKL. The chain's CDR3 is CASQGQYSYNEQFF. The CDR3 DNA is TGCGCCAGCCAGGGACAGTACTCCTACAATGAGCAGTTCTTC.

This clonotype was found many times. This sequence joins TRBV5-6 and TRBJ1-6; 8 positions agree with TRBD1. The trim removed 5 bases at V and 9 bases at J, leaving 10 bases unmatched. Germline CDR1 and CDR2: SGHDT and YYEEEE. The CDR3 has 15 residues. CDR3 protein: CASSFRTRGPSPLHF. In DNA, the CDR3 is TGTGCCAGCAGTTTCCGGACCAGGGGGCCTTCACCCCTCCACTTT. Full variable domain (missing parts from reference TRBV5-6 and TRBJ1-6): DAGVTQSPTHLIKTRGQQVTLRCSPKSGHDTVSWYQQALGQGPQFIFQYYEEEERQRGNFPDRFSGHQFPNYSSELNVNALLLGDSALYLCASSFRTRGPSPLHFGNGTRLTVT.

This chain links TRBV2 with TRBJ2-1; 15 bases map to TRBD2. Germline V gives CDR1 SNHLY, CDR2 FYNNEI. V lost 6 bases and J lost 1; bases outside the gene matches: 10. This CDR3 contains 19 residues. This CDR3 reads CASRGPGLAGGLSYNEQFF. The CDR3 nucleotides read TGTGCCAGCAGGGGCCCGGGACTAGCGGGGGGTCTATCCTACAATGAGCAGTTCTTC.

Ten or more counts support this clonotype. The V call is TRBV23-1, the J call TRBJ2-3; D is undetermined. TRBV23-1 has ORF status, its function being uncertain. This CDR3 has 15 residues. Trimming left V 0 bases short and J 2 bases short, with 9 bases between. The CDR3 reads CASSQSRYNTDTQYF. The CDR3 DNA is TGCGCCAGCAGTCAATCGAGATATAACACAGATACGCAGTATTTT.

In this sample, this clonotype turned up many times. The V and J genes are TRBV28 and TRBJ2-2, with D perhaps being TRBD1 or TRBD2 (5 bases each). Germline V CDR1 and CDR2: MDHEN, SYDVKM. The V gene lost 1 base and the J gene lost 5 bases, with 14 bases spanning the gap. There are 16 residues in the CDR3. The CDR3 loop is CASSLSAGTRTGELFF. CDR3 bases: TGTGCCAGCAGTTTATCGGCAGGGACGCGGACCGGGGAGCTGTTTTTT.

This clonotype was seen many times. The gene calls are TRBV25-1 and TRBJ1-2, with D possibly TRBD1 on 6 matching bases. CDR1 and CDR2 (germline): MGHDK, SYGVNS. Between the trimmed V and J ends, which lost 4 bases and 8 bases, there was a span of 14 bases. The CDR3 is made up of 13 amino acids. The CDR3 DNA reads as TGTGCCAGCAGTGCCAGGGTGGGGGCCGGCTACACCTTC. It yields the protein CASSARVGAGYTF.

A few counts support this clonotype. The chain carries TRBV19 and TRBJ1-2, with 8 bases identical to TRBD1. J was trimmed by 6 bases and V by 5 bases; bases with no gene match: 5. Per the germline V gene, CDR1 is LNHDA and CDR2 is SQIVND (reference sequence). The CDR3 totals 13 residues. DNA of the CDR3: TGTGCCAGTAGTGCCGACAGGGGAAATGGCTACACCTTC. This translates into CASSADRGNGYTF.

This clonotype has at least ten counts. This chain uses TRBV4-1 with TRBJ2-7; tentatively, D is TRBD2 (6 bases). Germline CDR1 and CDR2: MGHRA and YSYEKL. Trimming left V 1 base short and J 6 bases short, with 25 bases between. CDR3 length: 18 residues. CDR3 sequence reads: CASSQGLFGLGGKGEQYF. The CDR3 bases are TGCGCCAGCAGCCAAGGGCTTTTCGGGCTTGGGGGGAAAGGCGAGCAGTACTTC.

Ten or more counts support this clonotype. The V call is TRBV20-1, the J call TRBJ1-1; 8 bases are shared with TRBD1. Germline V gene lookup returns CDR1 DFQATT and CDR2 SNEGSKA (reference sequence). The CDR3 runs to 14 residues. The CDR3 region is CGGRQGRGGTEAFF. CDR3 nucleotide sequence: TGCGGGGGTCGACAGGGGCGAGGGGGGACTGAAGCTTTCTTT.

This clonotype was counted many times. The chain uses TRBV27 and TRBJ2-3, with D uncertain. The CDR3 is 11 residues long. Germline-derived CDR1 and CDR2 are MNHEY and SMNVEV (reference sequence). The V end lost 5 bases, the J end lost 2 bases, and 2 bases lay between the germline ends. CDR3 bases: TGTGCCAGCAGTAACACAGATACGCAGTATTTT. The encoded protein is CASSNTDTQYF.

The sample holds many counts of this clonotype. The chain links TRBV10-1 to TRBJ2-2; the match to TRBD1 covers 9 bases. The trim removed 3 bases at V and 8 bases at J, leaving 13 bases unmatched. The CDR3 length is 17 residues. From germline, CDR1 is WNHNN and CDR2 SYGVQD (reference sequence). The CDR3 spells CASSDTGGLLQAGELFF. In DNA, the CDR3 is TGCGCCAGCAGTGATACAGGGGGCCTACTCCAAGCTGGGGAGCTGTTTTTT.

This clonotype was detected ten times or more. This rearrangement joins TRBV12-3 or TRBV12-4 to TRBJ1-4; D perhaps matches TRBD1 (5 bases). CDR3 size: 15 residues. V gave up 1 base and J gave up 5 bases, with 11 bases separating them. Written as DNA, the CDR3 is TGTGCCAGCAGTTTAGGGGGGGGACCAAATGAAAAACTGTTTTTT. It encodes CASSLGGGPNEKLFF.

In its sample, this clonotype was seen a few times. CDR3 amino acids: CASSFSVTDTQYF. The DNA for the CDR3 is TGTGCCAGCAGTTTTTCAGTTACAGATACGCAGTATTTT. The chain joins TRBV12-3 or TRBV12-4 to TRBJ2-3; D remains ambiguous. There are 13 residues in the CDR3. V was trimmed by 3 bases and J by 3 bases, leaving 7 bases between them.

This clonotype was observed a handful of times. The chain recombines TRBV5-1 with TRBJ2-2, with TRBD1 identical over 8 bases. The CDR3 spans 14 residues. V trimming: 7 bases; J trimming: 4 bases; junction bases outside the gene matches: 6. CDR1 is SGHRS, CDR2 YFSETQ, per germline. CDR3 region: CASSDRAGTGELFF. CDR3 sequence (DNA): TGCGCCAGCTCGGACAGGGCGGGCACCGGGGAGCTGTTTTTT.

This clonotype was observed many times. The chain carries TRBV6-1 and TRBJ1-5; a weak D match, TRBD1 (6 bases). The V end was cut by 3 bases, the J end by 6 bases, with 9 bases between. The CDR3 is made up of 13 amino acids. Germline-derived CDR1 and CDR2 are MNHNS and SASEGT. This chain's CDR3 is CASSDPRGQPQHF. Here the CDR3 DNA reads TGTGCCAGCAGTGATCCCAGGGGTCAGCCCCAGCATTTT.

This clonotype was picked up a small number of times. The germline gene is not matched at one end of the junction; a read error may be the cause. CDR3 DNA: TGCGCCAGCAACTTGGATCAGAAGGGGGTTGAGCAGTTCTTC. It specifies CASNLDQKGVEQFF. The chain uses TRBV5-1 and TRBJ2-1, with D perhaps matching TRBD1 (6 bases). The CDR3 is 14 residues long. Germline V lookup: CDR1 SGHRS, CDR2 YFSETQ.

This CDR3 reads CASSSPSGAGDTQYF. The CDR3 DNA follows: TGTGCCAGCAGTTCTCCCAGCGGGGCGGGAGATACGCAGTATTTT. The chain employs TRBV28 and TRBJ2-3; 7 bases match TRBD2. Per germline, CDR1 MDHEN and CDR2 SYDVKM. Trimming removed 4 bases from V and 5 bases from J; junction bases left unmatched: 9. The CDR3 consists of 15 residues.

There are a few counts of this clonotype. V and J are TRBV7-8 and TRBJ2-1; 8 nucleotides line up with TRBD2. V was pared by 1 base and J by 0 bases, with 5 bases of the junction left unmatched. Germline loops: CDR1 SGHVS, CDR2 FQNEAQ. The CDR3 runs to 17 residues. For the CDR3, the DNA is TGTGCCAGCAGCTTAGGGACTAGCCCGAGCTCCTACAATGAGCAGTTCTTC. Protein: CASSLGTSPSSYNEQFF. Using reference TRBV7-8 and TRBJ2-1 for the parts outside the CDR3, the full variable domain is GAGVSQSPRYKVAKRGQDVALRCDPISGHVSLFWYQQALGQGPEFLTYFQNEAQLDKSGLPSDRFFAERPEGSVSTLKIQRTQQEDSAVYLCASSLGTSPSSYNEQFFGPGTRLTVL.

This clonotype occurred many times. The V gene is TRBV15, the J gene TRBJ2-1; 7 nucleotides match TRBD1. Trimming cost V 0 bases and J 5 bases; bases outside gene matches: 7. Germline V lookup: CDR1 LNHNV, CDR2 YYDKDF (reference sequence). The CDR3 sequence is 16 residues long. For the CDR3, the DNA is TGTGCCACCAGCAGAGAACCTATAGACAGGGACAATGAGCAGTTCTTC. It encodes CATSREPIDRDNEQFF.

There are many counts of this clonotype. The chain employs TRBV28 and TRBJ1-6; weak D call: TRBD1 (6 bases). CDR3 length equals 14 residues. CDR1 and CDR2 from the germline V gene are MDHEN and SYDVKM. Trimming took off 6 bases at V and 9 bases at J, with 15 bases between the two ends. The DNA for the CDR3 is TGTGCCAGCAGGCCGGGGGGCCTAGGTTCACCCCTCCACTTT. Protein: CASRPGGLGSPLHF.

This clonotype was seen at least ten times. CDR3 in amino acids: CASSLVITGQGTEAFF. CDR3 nucleotides: TGCGCCAGCAGCTTGGTTATTACGGGACAGGGAACTGAAGCTTTCTTT. The chain has TRBV5-1 and TRBJ1-1; 9 positions agree with TRBD1. V lost 0 bases and J lost 5; bases outside the gene matches: 8. The CDR3 runs to 16 residues. Germline CDR1 reads SGHRS; CDR2 reads YFSETQ.

This clonotype has at least ten counts. J is TRBJ2-2 and V is TRBV20-1, with 11 bases fitting TRBD2. The junction had 3 bases not matched to a gene; V was cut back by 3 bases and J by 0 bases. Germline CDR1 is DFQATT and CDR2 is SNEGSKA (reference sequence). The CDR3 sequence is 16 residues long. The CDR3: CSASTSGRSNTGELFF. The CDR3 DNA is TGCAGTGCTAGCACTAGCGGGAGATCGAACACCGGGGAGCTGTTTTTT.

This chain connects TRBV20-1 to TRBJ2-1, with 7 bases fitting TRBD2. The CDR3 has 19 amino acids. V was clipped by 0 bases and J by 0 bases; unmatched bases: 14. Germline CDR1 and CDR2: DFQATT and SNEGSKA (reference sequence). Here the CDR3 DNA reads TGCAGTGCTAGAGATCCCCTAGCGGCCTTAAAACCCTCCTACAATGAGCAGTTCTTC. This encodes CSARDPLAALKPSYNEQFF.